The T cell receptor (beta chain) described here comes from a study of blood T cell repertoires in COVID-19. CDR3 length: 20 residues. Germline lookup yields CDR1 LGHNA and CDR2 YNFKEQ. Germline trimming cut 0 bases from V and 0 bases from J; bases unmatched to any gene: 8. Assay: immunoSEQ multiplex PCR; the TCRdb copy retains only in-frame clones and omits some. This sample has approximately 140,000 clones, with 80% to 90% found just once. The sequence was collected from a man between 65 and 80 years old with acute or convalescent COVID-19. Sequencing was carried out using peripheral blood. The chain has TRBV4-2 and TRBJ2-1; TRBD2 aligns across 13 bases. The CDR3 is CASSQDWGTSGMLSYNEQFF. The CDR3 DNA follows: TGTGCCAGCAGCCAAGATTGGGGGACTAGCGGGATGCTCTCCTACAATGAGCAGTTCTTC.